The clone carrying this TCR beta chain showed up many times. Its antigen is unidentified. One entry per CDR3 protein, called by TCRdb with MiXCR from the 5' RACE reads. This sample yields under 75,000 distinct CDR3 sequences, of which roughly 3.1% are seen a single time; around 5.5% belongs to the top ten. This sample was included in a study of neurological immune-mediated disorders. General study findings and limits: A possible signature was seen in one related-CDR3 cluster, into which phylogenetic grouping placed the repertoires of 18 of 34 multiple sclerosis patients.

A total of 2 million PBMCs stored at -80 degrees C provided the unsorted libraries. This receptor was obtained from a woman aged 45-60 years with multiple sclerosis. What was sequenced was PBMCs.

CDR3 loop: CASSLVRDINTGELFF. The CDR3 DNA reads as TGTGCCAGCAGCTTAGTCCGAGACATAAACACCGGGGAGCTGTTTTTT. The chain joins TRBV11-2 to TRBJ2-2; unclear D gene. Germline V gives CDR1 SGHAT, CDR2 FQNNGV. This CDR3 comprises 16 residues. Trimming cost V 1 base and J 2 bases, with 11 bases left between them.